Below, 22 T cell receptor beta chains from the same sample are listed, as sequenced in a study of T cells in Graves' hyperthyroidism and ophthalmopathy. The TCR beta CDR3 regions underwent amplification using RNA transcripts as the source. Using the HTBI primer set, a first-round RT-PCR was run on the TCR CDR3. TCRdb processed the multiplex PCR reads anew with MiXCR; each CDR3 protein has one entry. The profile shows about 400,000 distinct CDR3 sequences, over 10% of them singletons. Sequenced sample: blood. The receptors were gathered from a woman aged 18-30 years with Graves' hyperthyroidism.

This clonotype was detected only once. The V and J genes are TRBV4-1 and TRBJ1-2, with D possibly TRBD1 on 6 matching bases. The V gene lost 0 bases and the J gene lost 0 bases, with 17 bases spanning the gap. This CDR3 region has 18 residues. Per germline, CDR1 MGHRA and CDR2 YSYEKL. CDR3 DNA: TGCGCCAGCAGCCAAGATAGGTTCGATTCAGGGGCTAACTATGGCTACACCTTC. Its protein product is CASSQDRFDSGANYGYTF.

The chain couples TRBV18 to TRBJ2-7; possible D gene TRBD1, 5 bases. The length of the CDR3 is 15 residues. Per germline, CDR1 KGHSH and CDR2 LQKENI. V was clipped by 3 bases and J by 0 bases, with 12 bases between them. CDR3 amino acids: CASSPIGASSYEQYF. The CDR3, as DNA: TGTGCCAGCTCACCCATTGGGGCAAGCTCCTACGAGCAGTACTTC.

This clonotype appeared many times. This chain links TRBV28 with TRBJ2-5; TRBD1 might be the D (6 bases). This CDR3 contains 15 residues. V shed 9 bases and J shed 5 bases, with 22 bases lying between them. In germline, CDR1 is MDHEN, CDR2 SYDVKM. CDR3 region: CARSTPKQGRETQYF. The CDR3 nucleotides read TGTGCCAGAAGTACTCCTAAACAGGGCAGGGAGACCCAGTACTTC. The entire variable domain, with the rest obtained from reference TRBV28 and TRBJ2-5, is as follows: DVKVTQSSRYLVKRTGEKVFLECVQDMDHENMFWYRQDPGLGLRLIYFSYDVKMKEKGDIPEGYSVSREKKERFSLILESASTNQTSMYLCARSTPKQGRETQYFGPGTRLLVL.

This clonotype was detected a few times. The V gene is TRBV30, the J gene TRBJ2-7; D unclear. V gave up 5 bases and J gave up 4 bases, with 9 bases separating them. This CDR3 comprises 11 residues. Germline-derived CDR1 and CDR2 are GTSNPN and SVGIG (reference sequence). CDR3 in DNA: TGTGCCTGGGGTTCCCCGTACGAGCAGTACTTC. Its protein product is CAWGSPYEQYF. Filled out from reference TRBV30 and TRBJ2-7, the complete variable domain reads SQTIHQWPATLVQPVGSPLSLECTVEGTSNPNLYWYRQAAGRGLQLLFYSVGIGQISSEVPQNLSASRPQDRQFILSSKKLLLSDSGFYLCAWGSPYEQYFGPGTRLTVT.

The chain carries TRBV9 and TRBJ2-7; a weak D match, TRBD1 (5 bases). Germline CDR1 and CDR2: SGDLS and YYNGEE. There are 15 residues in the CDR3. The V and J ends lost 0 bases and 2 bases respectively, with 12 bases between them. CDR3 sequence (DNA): TGTGCCAGCAGCGTAGGCGGAACAGGTCCCTACGAGCAGTACTTC. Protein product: CASSVGGTGPYEQYF.

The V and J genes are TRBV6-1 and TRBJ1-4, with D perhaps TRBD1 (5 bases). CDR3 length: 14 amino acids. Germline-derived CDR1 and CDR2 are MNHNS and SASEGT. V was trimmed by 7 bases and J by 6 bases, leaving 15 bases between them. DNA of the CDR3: TGTGCCAGCAAAAGGAACGGGGGGGATGAAAAACTGTTTTTT. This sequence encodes CASKRNGGDEKLFF.

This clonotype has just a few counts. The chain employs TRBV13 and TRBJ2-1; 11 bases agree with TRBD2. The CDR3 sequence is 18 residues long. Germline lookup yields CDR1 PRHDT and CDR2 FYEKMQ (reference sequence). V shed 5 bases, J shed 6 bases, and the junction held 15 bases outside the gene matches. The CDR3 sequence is CASSRRPELAGEINEQFF. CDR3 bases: TGTGCCAGCAGCCGACGCCCCGAACTAGCGGGAGAAATCAATGAGCAGTTCTTC.

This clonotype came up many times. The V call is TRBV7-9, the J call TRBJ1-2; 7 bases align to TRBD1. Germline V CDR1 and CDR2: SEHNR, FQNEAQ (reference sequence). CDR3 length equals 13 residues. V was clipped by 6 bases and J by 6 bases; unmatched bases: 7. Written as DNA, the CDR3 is TGTGCCAGCAGATGGGACAGTACTAATGGCTACACCTTC. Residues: CASRWDSTNGYTF.

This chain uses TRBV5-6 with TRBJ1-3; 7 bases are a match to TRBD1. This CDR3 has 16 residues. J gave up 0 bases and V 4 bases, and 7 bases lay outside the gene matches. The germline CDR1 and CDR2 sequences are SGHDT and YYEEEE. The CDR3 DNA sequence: TGTGCCAGCAGCATTTTACAGGGGACCTCTGGAAACACCATATATTTT. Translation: CASSILQGTSGNTIYF.

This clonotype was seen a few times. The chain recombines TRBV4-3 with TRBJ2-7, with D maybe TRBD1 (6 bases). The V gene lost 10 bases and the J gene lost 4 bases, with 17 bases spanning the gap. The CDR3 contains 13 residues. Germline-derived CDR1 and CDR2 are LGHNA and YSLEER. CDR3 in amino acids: CAIPRIRGYEQYF. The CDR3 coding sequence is TGCGCCATCCCGAGGATCAGGGGATACGAGCAGTACTTC.

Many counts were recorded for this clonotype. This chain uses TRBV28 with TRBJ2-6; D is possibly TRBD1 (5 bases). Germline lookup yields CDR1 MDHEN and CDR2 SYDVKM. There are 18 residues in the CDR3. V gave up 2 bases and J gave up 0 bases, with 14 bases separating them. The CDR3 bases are TGTGCCAGCAGTTTAAGAACCACAGGATTCTCTGGGGCCAACGTCCTGACTTTC. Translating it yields CASSLRTTGFSGANVLTF.

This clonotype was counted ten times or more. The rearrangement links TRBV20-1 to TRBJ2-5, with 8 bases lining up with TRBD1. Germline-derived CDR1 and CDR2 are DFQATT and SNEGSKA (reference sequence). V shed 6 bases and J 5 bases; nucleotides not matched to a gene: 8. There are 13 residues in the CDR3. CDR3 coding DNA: TGCAGTGCCCCCCGACAGGGGACGGAGACCCAGTACTTC. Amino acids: CSAPRQGTETQYF.

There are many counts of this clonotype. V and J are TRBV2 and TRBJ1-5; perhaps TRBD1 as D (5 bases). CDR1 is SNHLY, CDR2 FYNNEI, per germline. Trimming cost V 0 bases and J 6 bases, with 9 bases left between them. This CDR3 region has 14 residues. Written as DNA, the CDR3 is TGTGCCAGCAGTGAAGCGCAAGGGGTTCAGCCCCAGCATTTT. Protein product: CASSEAQGVQPQHF.

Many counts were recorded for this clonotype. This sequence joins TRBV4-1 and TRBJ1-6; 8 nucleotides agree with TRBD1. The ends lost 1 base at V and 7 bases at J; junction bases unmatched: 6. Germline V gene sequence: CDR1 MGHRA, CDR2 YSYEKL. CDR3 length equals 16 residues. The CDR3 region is CASSQGQGIENSPLHF. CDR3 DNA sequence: TGCGCCAGCAGCCAAGGACAGGGGATCGAGAATTCACCCCTCCACTTT.

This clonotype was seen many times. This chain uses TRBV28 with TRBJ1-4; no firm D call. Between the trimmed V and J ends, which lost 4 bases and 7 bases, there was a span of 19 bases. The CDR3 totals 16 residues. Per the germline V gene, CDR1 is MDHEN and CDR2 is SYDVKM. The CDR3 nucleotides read TGTGCCAGCAGTTCATCCCGTCCAGCCCTAATTGAAAAACTGTTTTTT. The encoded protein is CASSSSRPALIEKLFF.

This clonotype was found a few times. This CDR3 is CATSRGSPNTGELFF. The CDR3 DNA follows: TGTGCCACCAGCAGAGGGTCACCGAACACCGGGGAGCTGTTTTTT. The chain has TRBV15 and TRBJ2-2, with D hard to call. Germline V gives CDR1 LNHNV, CDR2 YYDKDF (reference sequence). V lost 1 base, J lost 0 bases, and 6 bases lay in between. This CDR3 has 15 amino acids.

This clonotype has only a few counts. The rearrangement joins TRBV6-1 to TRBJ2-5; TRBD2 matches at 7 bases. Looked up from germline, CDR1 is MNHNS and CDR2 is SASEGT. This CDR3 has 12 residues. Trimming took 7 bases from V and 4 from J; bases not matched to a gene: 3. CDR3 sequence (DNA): TGTGCCAGCACCCCTAGCGGAGAGACCCAGTACTTC. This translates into CASTPSGETQYF.

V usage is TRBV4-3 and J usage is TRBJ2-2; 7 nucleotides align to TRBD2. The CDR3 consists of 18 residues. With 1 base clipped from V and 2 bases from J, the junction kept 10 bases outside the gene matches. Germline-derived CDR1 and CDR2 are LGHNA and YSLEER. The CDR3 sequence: CASSQVQTSRTNTGELFF. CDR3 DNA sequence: TGCGCCAGCAGCCAAGTCCAGACTAGCAGGACTAACACCGGGGAGCTGTTTTTT.

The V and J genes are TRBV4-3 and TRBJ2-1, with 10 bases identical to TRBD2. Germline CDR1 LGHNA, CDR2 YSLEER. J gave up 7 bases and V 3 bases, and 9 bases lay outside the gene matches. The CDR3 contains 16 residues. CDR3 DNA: TGCGCCAGCAGCCACACGTCGGGACTAGCGCATAATGAGCAGTTCTTC. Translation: CASSHTSGLAHNEQFF.

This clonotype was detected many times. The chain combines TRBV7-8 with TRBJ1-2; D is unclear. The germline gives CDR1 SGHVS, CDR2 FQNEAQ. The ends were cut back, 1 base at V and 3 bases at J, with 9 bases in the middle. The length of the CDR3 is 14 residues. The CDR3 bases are TGTGCCAGCAGCTTAGGACGGGCGGACTATGGCTACACCTTC. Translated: CASSLGRADYGYTF.

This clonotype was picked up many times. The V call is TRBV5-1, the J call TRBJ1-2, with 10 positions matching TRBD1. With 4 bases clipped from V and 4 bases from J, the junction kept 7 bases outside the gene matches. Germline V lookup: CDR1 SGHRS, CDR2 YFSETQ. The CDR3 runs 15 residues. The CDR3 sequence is CASSGQTGGGYGYTF. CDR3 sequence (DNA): TGCGCCAGCAGCGGACAGACAGGGGGCGGCTATGGCTACACCTTC. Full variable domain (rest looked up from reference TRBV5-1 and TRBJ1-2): KAGVTQTPRYLIKTRGQQVTLSCSPISGHRSVSWYQQTPGQGLQFLFEYFSETQRNKGNFPGRFSGRQFSNSRSEMNVSTLELGDSALYLCASSGQTGGGYGYTFGSGTRLTVV.

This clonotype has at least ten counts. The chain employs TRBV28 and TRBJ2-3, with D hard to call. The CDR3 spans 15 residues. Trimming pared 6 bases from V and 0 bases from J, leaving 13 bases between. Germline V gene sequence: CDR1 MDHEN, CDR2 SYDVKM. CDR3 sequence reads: CASRLGLLSTDTQYF. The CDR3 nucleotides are TGTGCCAGCAGACTCGGCCTACTTAGCACAGATACGCAGTATTTT.